This record looks at one TCR beta chain sequence and its context. In the PCR, 60 Vbeta and 13 Jbeta primers were used. Sequencing used immunoSEQ multiplex PCR; TCRdb keeps in-frame clones, though not all of them. The sample consists of more than 150,000 clones, over 70% of them appearing once. The data stem from a study of cytomegalovirus exposure and HLA in healthy donors. Trimming removed 3 bases at V and 1 base at J, with 13 bases between. CDR1 is SGHVS, CDR2 FQNEAQ, per germline. The CDR3 has 16 residues. The source material was PBMCs. This receptor was taken from a middle-aged man in good health and CMV-seropositive. The chain joins TRBV7-8 to TRBJ1-5, with D uncertain. CDR3 nucleotide sequence: TGTGCCAGCAGCTTTATTTCCCTACGGAGCAATCAGCCCCAGCATTTT. Translating it yields CASSFISLRSNQPQHF.